This TCR beta chain was recovered during a study of cytomegalovirus exposure and HLA in healthy donors. Study-wide results and limits: Follow-up analysis later connected one missense variant in DCLRE1C with trimming of TCR beta V- and J-genes. In an earlier analysis, in approximately 570 donors, most V segments appeared productive either ~87% or ~30% of the time.

PCR used 60 Vbeta primers and 13 Jbeta primers. Here immunoSEQ multiplex PCR was the method, and the copy in TCRdb shows in-frame clones only, minus some. The sample includes some 200,000 clones, roughly four fifths of them seen just once. In the case of this clone: Its antigen is undetermined.

What was sequenced was PBMCs. The TCR comes from a man aged 45-65 years in good health and CMV-seronegative.

DNA for the CDR3: TGTGCCAGTAGTATAGATGGGATGGGACAGAGATTATCCAAAAACATTCAGTACTTC. Protein: CASSIDGMGQRLSKNIQYF. The chain is built from TRBV19 and TRBJ2-4; 7 bases are shared with TRBD1. J was trimmed by 2 bases and V by 0 bases; bases with no gene match: 13. Germline V gene lookup returns CDR1 LNHDA and CDR2 SQIVND (reference sequence). The CDR3 covers 19 residues.